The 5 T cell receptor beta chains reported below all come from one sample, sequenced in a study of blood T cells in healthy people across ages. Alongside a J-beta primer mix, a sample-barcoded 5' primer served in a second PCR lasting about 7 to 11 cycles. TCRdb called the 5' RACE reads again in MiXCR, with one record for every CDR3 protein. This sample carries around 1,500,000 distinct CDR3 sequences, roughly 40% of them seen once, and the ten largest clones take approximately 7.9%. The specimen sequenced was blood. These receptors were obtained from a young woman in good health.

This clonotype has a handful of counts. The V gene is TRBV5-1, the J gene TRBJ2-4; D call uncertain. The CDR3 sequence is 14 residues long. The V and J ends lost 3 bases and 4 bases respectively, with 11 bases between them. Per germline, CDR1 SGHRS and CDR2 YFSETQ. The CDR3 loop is CASSSPDGKNIQYF. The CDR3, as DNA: TGCGCCAGCAGCTCCCCGGACGGAAAAAACATTCAGTACTTC.

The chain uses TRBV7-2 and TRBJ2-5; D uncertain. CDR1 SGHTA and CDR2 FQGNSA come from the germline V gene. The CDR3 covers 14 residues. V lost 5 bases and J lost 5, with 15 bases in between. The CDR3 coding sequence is TGTGCCAGCAGCCCGCTGGCAGCTCGGGAGACCCAGTACTTC. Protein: CASSPLAARETQYF.

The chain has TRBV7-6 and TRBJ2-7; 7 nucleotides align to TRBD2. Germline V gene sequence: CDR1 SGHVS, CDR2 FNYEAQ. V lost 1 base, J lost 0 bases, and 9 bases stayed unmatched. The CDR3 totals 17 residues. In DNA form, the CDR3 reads TGTGCCAGCAGCTTAGGAGGGAGCGGGGATAGCTCCTACGAGCAGTACTTC. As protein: CASSLGGSGDSSYEQYF.

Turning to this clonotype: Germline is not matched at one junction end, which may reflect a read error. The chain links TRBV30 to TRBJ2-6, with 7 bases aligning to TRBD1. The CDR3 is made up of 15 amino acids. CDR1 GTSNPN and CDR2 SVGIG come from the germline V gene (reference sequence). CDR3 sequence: CAWSRGGAGANVPTF. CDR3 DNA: TGTGCCTGGAGCAGAGGGGGCGCCGGGGCCAACGTCCCGACTTTC.

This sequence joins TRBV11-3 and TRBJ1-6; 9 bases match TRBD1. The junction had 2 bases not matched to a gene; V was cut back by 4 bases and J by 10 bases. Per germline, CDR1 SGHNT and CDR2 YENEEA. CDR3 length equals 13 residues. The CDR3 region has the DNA TGTGCCAGCAGCTCGGACAGGGGCTCACCCCTCCACTTT. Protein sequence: CASSSDRGSPLHF. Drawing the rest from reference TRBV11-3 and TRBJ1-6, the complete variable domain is EAGVVQSPRYKIIEKKQPVAFWCNPISGHNTLYWYLQNLGQGPELLIRYENEEAVDDSQLPKDRFSAERLKGVDSTLKIQPAELGDSAVYLCASSSDRGSPLHFGNGTRLTVT.